This TCR beta chain is from a study of CD8 T cells in ankylosing spondylitis. Study results and caveats: A motif in TCR beta, a set of fewer than ten highly homologous variants, appeared characteristic of ankylosing spondylitis blood.

CDR3 length: 19 residues. CDR1 is MGHRA, CDR2 YSYEKL, per germline. J was trimmed by 1 base and V by 0 bases; bases with no gene match: 12. TCRdb reanalysed the 5' RACE reads using MiXCR and keeps one entry per CDR3 protein. The table includes 650,000 to 800,000 distinct CDR3 sequences, under 20% detected once. This clonotype was observed a handful of times. What it binds is not known. The chain uses TRBV4-1 and TRBJ2-7; TRBD2 matches at 10 bases. What was sequenced was blood, either unsorted or a sorted T cell fraction (not recorded which). The receptor comes from a male donor with ankylosing spondylitis. CDR3 nucleotides: TGCGCCAGCAGCCAAGATCTCCGACTAGCGGGCGTCCCTTCCTACGAGCAGTACTTC. It translates to CASSQDLRLAGVPSYEQYF.